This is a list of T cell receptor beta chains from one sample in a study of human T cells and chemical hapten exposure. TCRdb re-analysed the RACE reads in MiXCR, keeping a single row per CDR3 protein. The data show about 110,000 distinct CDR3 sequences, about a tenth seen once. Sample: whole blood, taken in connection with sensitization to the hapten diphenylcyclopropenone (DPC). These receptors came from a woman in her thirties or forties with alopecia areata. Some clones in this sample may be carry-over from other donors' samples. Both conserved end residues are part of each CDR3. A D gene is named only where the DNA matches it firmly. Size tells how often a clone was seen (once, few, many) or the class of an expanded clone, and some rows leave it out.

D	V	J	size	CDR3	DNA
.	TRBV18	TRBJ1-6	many	CASSPSLSADSPLHF	TGTGCCAGCTCACCCAGTCTTTCGGCGGATTCACCCCTCCACTTT
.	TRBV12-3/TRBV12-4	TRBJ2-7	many	CASRKTYEQYF	TGTGCCAGCAGGAAAACCTACGAGCAGTACTTC
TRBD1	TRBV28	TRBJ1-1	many	CASREGQGNFAFF	TGTGCCAGCAGAGAAGGACAGGGCAACTTTGCTTTCTTT
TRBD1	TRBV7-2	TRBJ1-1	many	CASRIGQGAFRAFF	TGTGCCAGCAGGATCGGACAGGGGGCTTTTCGAGCTTTCTTT
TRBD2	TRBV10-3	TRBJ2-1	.	CAISDPRGVGEQFF	TGTGCCATCAGTGACCCCCGGGGGGTGGGTGAGCAGTTCTTC
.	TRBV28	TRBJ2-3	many	CASSSPGHTDTQYF	TGTGCCAGCAGTTCTCCGGGGCACACAGATACGCAGTATTTT
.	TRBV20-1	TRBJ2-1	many	CSAPDRTLWDEQFF	TGCAGTGCTCCCGACAGGACCCTTTGGGATGAGCAGTTCTTC
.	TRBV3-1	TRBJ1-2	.	CASSHHYGYTF	TGTGCCAGCAGCCACCACTATGGCTACACCTTC
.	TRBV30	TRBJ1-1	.	CAWSARVGTEAFF	TGTGCCTGGAGCGCCAGGGTCGGTACTGAAGCTTTCTTT
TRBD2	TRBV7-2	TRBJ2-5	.	CASSVNLAGGLGTQYF	TGTGCCAGCAGCGTAAACCTAGCGGGGGGGCTCGGGACCCAGTACTTC
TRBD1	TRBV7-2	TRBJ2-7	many	CASSFDSTGGWYEQYF	TGTGCCAGCAGCTTTGACTCGACAGGGGGCTGGTACGAGCAGTACTTC
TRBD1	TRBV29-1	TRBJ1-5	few	CSVRQGVDQPQHF	TGCAGCGTAAGACAGGGGGTAGATCAGCCCCAGCATTTT
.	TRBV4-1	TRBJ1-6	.	CASSQEGRSSYNSPLHF	TGCGCCAGCAGCCAAGAGGGACGGAGCTCCTATAATTCACCCCTCCACTTT
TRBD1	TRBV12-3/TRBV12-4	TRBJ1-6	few	CASSLTRAGGISPLHF	TGTGCCAGCAGTTTAACAAGGGCAGGGGGGATTTCACCCCTCCACTTT
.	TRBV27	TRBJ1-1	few	CASSSGRNTEAFF	TGTGCCAGCAGTTCGGGGCGAAACACTGAAGCTTTCTTT
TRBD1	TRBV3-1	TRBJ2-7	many	CASSQQGQGLVNEQYF	TGTGCCAGCAGCCAACAGGGACAGGGCTTGGTCAACGAGCAGTACTTC
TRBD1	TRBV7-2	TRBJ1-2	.	CASRGTEYGYTF	TGTGCCAGCCGCGGGACAGAGTATGGCTACACCTTC
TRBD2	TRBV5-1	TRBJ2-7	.	CASSRGGQPSYEQYF	TGCGCCAGCAGCCGGGGAGGGCAGCCTTCCTACGAGCAGTACTTC
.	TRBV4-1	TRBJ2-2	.	CASSRPGLQNTGELFF	TGCGCCAGCAGTCGCCCGGGACTGCAGAACACCGGGGAGCTGTTTTTC
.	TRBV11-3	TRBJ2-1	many	CASSPGTAYNEQFF	TGTGCCAGCAGCCCCGGGACGGCCTACAATGAGCAGTTCTTC
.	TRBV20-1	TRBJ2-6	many	CSASREVGANVLTF	TGCAGTGCTAGTAGGGAAGTTGGGGCCAACGTCCTGACTTTC
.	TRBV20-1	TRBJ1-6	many	CSARVDPNSPLHF	TGCAGTGCTAGGGTCGACCCTAATTCACCCCTCCACTTT
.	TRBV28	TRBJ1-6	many	CASNPTGSWHSPLHF	TGTGCCAGCAATCCCACAGGGTCGTGGCATTCACCCCTCCACTTT
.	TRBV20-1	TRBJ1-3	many	CSARVEASGNTIYF	TGCAGTGCTAGAGTTGAGGCCAGTGGAAACACCATATATTTT
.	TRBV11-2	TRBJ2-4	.	CASSFDKNIQYF	TGTGCCAGCAGCTTTGACAAAAACATTCAGTACTTC
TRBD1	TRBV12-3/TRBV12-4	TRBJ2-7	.	CASSPLTGSNEQYF	TGTGCCAGCAGTCCTCTGACAGGGTCGAACGAGCAGTACTTC
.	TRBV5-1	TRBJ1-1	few	CASSPGSSGTEAFF	TGCGCCAGCAGCCCAGGATCCTCAGGGACTGAAGCTTTCTTT
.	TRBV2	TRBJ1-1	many	CASSVGDTEAFF	TGTGCCAGCAGTGTTGGAGACACTGAAGCTTTCTTT
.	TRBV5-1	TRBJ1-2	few	CASSLESNSGYGYTF	TGCGCCAGCAGCTTGGAATCGAACAGTGGGTATGGCTACACCTTC
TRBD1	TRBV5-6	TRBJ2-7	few	CASSLKDRGYEQYF	TGTGCCAGCAGCCTAAAGGACAGGGGTTACGAGCAGTACTTC
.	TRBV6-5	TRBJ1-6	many	CASSYFGTDDSPLHF	TGTGCCAGCAGTTACTTCGGGACGGATGATTCACCCCTCCACTTT
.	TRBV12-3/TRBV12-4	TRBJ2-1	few	CASSFSLRLSTAYNEQFF	TGTGCCAGCAGTTTTTCCCTCCGACTATCCACGGCGTACAATGAGCAGTTCTTC
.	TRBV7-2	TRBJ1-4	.	CASSLGVGRSEKLFF	TGTGCCAGCAGCTTAGGGGTAGGGAGAAGTGAAAAACTGTTTTTT
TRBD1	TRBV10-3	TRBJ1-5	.	CAIRPGQGMNQPQHF	TGTGCCATCAGGCCGGGACAGGGGATGAATCAGCCCCAGCATTTT
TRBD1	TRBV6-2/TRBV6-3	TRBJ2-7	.	CASRSGQGVQEQYF	TGTGCCAGCAGATCGGGACAGGGGGTCCAGGAGCAGTACTTC
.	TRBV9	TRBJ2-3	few	CASSARRADTQYF	TGTGCCAGCAGCGCCCGGCGGGCAGATACGCAGTATTTT
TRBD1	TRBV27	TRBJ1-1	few	CASGFQGARTEAFF	TGTGCCAGCGGATTCCAGGGGGCGCGCACTGAAGCTTTCTTT
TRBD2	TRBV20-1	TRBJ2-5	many	CSATSPAAGGEETQYF	TGCAGTGCCACCTCTCCGGCAGCGGGGGGCGAAGAGACCCAGTACTTC
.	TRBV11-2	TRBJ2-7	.	CASSFGGRRSYEQYF	TGTGCCAGCAGCTTTGGGGGGCGCCGTTCCTACGAGCAGTACTTC
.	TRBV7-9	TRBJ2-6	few	CASSPVASSGANVLTF	TGTGCCAGCAGCCCCGTGGCCTCCTCTGGGGCCAACGTCCTGACTTTC
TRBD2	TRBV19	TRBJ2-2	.	CATGLTNTGELFF	TGTGCCACGGGACTAACGAACACCGGGGAGCTGTTTTTT
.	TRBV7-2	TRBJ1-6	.	CASTEMGAPSPLHF	TGTGCCAGCACCGAAATGGGGGCCCCCTCACCCCTCCACTTT
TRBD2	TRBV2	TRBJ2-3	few	CASRTSPTDTQYF	TGTGCCAGCAGGACTAGCCCCACAGATACGCAGTATTTT
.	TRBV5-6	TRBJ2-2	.	CASSLGMTGELFF	TGTGCCAGCAGCTTGGGGATGACCGGGGAGCTGTTTTTT
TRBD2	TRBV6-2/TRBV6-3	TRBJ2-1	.	CASSQTSGSYNEQFF	TGTGCCAGCAGCCAGACTAGCGGATCCTACAATGAGCAGTTCTTC
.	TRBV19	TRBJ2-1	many	CASSIGPREYNEQFF	TGTGCCAGTAGTATCGGACCCCGAGAATACAATGAGCAGTTCTTC
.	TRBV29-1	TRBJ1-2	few	CSVETNYGYTF	TGCAGCGTTGAAACTAACTATGGCTACACCTTC
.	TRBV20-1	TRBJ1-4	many	CSARVPPGHQLFF	TGCAGTGCTAGAGTTCCGCCGGGACATCAGCTGTTTTTT
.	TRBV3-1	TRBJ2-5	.	CASSPPGWGINQETQYF	TGTGCCAGCAGCCCGCCCGGATGGGGAATAAACCAGGAGACCCAGTACTTC
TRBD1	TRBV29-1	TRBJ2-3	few	CSVGTDSTDTQYF	TGCAGCGTGGGGACAGACTCCACAGATACGCAGTATTTT
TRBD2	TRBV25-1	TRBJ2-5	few	CASSESRRGVSQETQYF	TGTGCCAGCAGTGAATCGAGGCGGGGGGTCTCCCAAGAGACCCAGTACTTC
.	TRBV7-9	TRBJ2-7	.	CASSLIDTGEQYF	TGTGCCAGCAGCCTAATAGACACCGGCGAGCAGTACTTC
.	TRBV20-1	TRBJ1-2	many	CSATTVNYGYTF	TGCAGTGCTACGACAGTTAACTATGGCTACACCTTC
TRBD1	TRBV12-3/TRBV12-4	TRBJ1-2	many	CASSLDQGADYGYTF	TGTGCCAGCAGTTTAGATCAGGGGGCGGATTATGGCTACACCTTC
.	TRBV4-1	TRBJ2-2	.	CASSQEVAGVVGELFF	TGCGCCAGCAGCCAAGAAGTAGCAGGGGTAGTCGGGGAGCTGTTTTTT
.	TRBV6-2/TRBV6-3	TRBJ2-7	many	CASSYKGSHEQYF	TGTGCCAGCAGTTATAAGGGATCCCACGAGCAGTACTTC
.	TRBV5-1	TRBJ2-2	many	CASRGGELFF	TGCGCCAGCAGAGGAGGGGAGCTGTTTTTT
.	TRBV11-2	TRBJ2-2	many	CASSLNPWQSTGELFF	TGTGCCAGCAGCTTAAATCCCTGGCAGTCCACCGGGGAGCTGTTTTTT
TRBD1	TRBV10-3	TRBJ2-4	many	CAISEGRDRVDIQYF	TGTGCCATCAGTGAAGGGCGGGACAGGGTGGACATTCAGTACTTC